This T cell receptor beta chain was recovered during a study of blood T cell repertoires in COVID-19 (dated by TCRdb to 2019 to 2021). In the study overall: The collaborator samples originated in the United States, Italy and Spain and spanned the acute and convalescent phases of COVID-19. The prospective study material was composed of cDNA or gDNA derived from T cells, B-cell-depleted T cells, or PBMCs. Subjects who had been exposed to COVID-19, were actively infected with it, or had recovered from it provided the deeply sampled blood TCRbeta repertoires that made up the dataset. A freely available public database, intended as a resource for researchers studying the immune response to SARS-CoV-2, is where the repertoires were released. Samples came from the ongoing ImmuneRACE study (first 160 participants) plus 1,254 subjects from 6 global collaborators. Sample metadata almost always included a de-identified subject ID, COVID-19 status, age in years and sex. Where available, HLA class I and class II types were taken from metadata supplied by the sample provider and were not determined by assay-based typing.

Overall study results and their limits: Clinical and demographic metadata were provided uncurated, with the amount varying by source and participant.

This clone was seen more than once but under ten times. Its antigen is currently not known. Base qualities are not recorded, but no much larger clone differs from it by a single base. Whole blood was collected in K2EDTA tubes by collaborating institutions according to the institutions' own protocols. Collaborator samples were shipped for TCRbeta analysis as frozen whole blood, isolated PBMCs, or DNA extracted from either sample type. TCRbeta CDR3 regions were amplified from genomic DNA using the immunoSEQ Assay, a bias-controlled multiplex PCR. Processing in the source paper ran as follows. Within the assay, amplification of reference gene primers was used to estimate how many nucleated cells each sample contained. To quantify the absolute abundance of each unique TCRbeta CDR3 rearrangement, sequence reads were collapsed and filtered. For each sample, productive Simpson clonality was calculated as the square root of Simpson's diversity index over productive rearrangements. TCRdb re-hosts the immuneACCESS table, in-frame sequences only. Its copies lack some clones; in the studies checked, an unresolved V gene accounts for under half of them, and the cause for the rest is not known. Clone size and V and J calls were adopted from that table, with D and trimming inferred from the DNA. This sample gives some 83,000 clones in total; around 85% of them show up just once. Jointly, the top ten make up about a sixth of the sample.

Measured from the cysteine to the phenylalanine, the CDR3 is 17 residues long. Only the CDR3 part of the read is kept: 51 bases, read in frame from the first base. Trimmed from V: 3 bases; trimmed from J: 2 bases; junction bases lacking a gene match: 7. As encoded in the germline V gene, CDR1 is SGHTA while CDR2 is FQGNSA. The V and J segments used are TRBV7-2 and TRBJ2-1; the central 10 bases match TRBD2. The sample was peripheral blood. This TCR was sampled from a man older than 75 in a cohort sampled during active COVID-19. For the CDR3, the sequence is CASSLRLAGSAYNEQFF. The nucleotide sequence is TGTGCCAGCAGCTTGAGACTAGCGGGCTCGGCCTACAATGAGCAGTTCTTC.